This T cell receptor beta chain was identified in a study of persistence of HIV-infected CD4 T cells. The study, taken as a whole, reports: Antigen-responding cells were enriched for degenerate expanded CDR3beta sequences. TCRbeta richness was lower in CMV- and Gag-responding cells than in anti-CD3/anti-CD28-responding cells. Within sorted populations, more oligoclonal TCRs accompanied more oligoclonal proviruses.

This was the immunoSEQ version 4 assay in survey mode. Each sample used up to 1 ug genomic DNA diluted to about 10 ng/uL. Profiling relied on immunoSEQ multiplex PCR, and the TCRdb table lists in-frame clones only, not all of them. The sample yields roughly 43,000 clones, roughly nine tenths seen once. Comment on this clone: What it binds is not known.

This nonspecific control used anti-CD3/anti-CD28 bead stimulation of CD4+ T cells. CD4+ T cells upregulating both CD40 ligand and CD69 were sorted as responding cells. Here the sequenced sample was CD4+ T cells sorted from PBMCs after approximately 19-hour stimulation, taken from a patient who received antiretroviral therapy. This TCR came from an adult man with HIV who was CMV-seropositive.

CDR3 sequence (DNA): TGTGCCAGCAGCTTGGGCCGATTTGGGGCCAACGTCCTGACTTTC. Protein sequence: CASSLGRFGANVLTF. V usage is TRBV7-9 and J usage is TRBJ2-6, with no clear D. The CDR3 is made up of 15 amino acids. Trimming shortened V by 3 bases and J by 3 bases, and 9 bases separated the two germline ends. Germline CDR1 reads SEHNR; CDR2 reads FQNEAQ (reference sequence). Full variable domain (rest looked up from reference TRBV7-9 and TRBJ2-6): DTGVSQNPRHKITKRGQNVTFRCDPISEHNRLYWYRQTLGQGPEFLTYFQNEAQLEKSRLLSDRFSAERPKGSFSTLEIQRTEQGDSAMYLCASSLGRFGANVLTFGAGSRLTVL.